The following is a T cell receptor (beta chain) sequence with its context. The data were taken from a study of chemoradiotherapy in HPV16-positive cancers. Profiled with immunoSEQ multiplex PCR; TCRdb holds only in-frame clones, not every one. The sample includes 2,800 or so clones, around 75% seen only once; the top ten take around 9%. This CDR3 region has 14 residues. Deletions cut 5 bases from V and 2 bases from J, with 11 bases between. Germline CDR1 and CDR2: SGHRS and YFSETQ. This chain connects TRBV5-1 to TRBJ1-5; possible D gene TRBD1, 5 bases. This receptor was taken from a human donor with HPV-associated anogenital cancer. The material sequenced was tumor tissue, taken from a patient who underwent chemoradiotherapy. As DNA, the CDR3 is TGCGCCAGCAGAAACGGGGACGGCAATCAGCCCCAGCATTTT. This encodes CASRNGDGNQPQHF. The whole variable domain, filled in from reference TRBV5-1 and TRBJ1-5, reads KAGVTQTPRYLIKTRGQQVTLSCSPISGHRSVSWYQQTPGQGLQFLFEYFSETQRNKGNFPGRFSGRQFSNSRSEMNVSTLELGDSALYLCASRNGDGNQPQHFGDGTRLSIL.